This T cell receptor beta chain was captured in a study of blood T cell repertoires in COVID-19. As for the study in general: Sources were T cells, B-cell-depleted T cells, or PBMCs; the material itself was cDNA or gDNA.

The J segment lost 12 bases and the V segment lost 4 bases, leaving 9 bases of the junction unmatched. CDR1 SGDLS and CDR2 YYNGEE come from the germline V gene. The CDR3 covers 15 residues. TCRdb keeps only in-frame clones here, not all; method: immunoSEQ multiplex PCR. The sample has approximately 100,000 clones, 85% seen once; the top ten hold around 2%. This chain uses TRBV9 with TRBJ2-3; 15 bases are a match to TRBD2. The sequence came from a human donor in a cohort sampled during active COVID-19. Material for sequencing was peripheral blood. The CDR3 sequence is CASSPRTSGGASQYF. The CDR3 nucleotides read TGTGCCAGCAGCCCCCGGACTAGCGGGGGGGCCTCCCAGTATTTT.